The T cell receptor (beta chain) described here comes from a study of T cell clones after liver transplantation (dated by TCRdb to about 2019). General notes on the study: The samples were obtained from ITN030ST, a randomized trial that attempted immunosuppression withdrawal within 2 years after liver transplantation. After a pre-transplant mixed lymphocyte reaction, TCRbeta sequencing was used to pinpoint donor-reactive T cell clones, which were subsequently tracked in post-transplant blood. Third party-reactive TCRbeta sequences were also identified from pre-transplant MLRs to serve as an antigen-independent comparator for donor-reactive sequences. Of the eight recipients, three were HCV-positive, while the remaining recipients had been transplanted for non-autoimmune, non-viral indications. Until randomization at 12-24 months post-transplant, subjects were given standard immunosuppression, with no induction therapy. Tolerance meant complete immunosuppression withdrawal for at least one year without liver enzymes rising beyond twice the upper limit of normal. Blood samples were collected pre-transplant, pre-randomization before withdrawal, and post-randomization after either full withdrawal or failed withdrawal. The studied cohort comprised 8 liver transplant recipients, 3 classified as tolerant and 5 as non-tolerant. Study-level results and caveats: Low numbers of available donor cells limited the measurable donor-reactive repertoire in two subjects. Donor-reactive sequences declined more than third party-reactive ones, suggesting partial antigen-specific deletion unrelated to withdrawal success. Because allograft tissue specimens were not available, migration of donor-reactive T cells into the graft, rather than deletion, may have occurred. When repertoire turnover was taken into account, detection of donor-reactive sequences was significantly reduced in 7 of 8 subjects for CD4 and in 8 of 8 subjects for CD8. The conclusions were preliminary, being limited by small, heterogeneous patient numbers and by non-standardized post-transplant time points. In 5 of 8 subjects, circulating donor-reactive CD4 TCRbeta sequences decreased significantly after transplant, regardless of tolerance or HCV status.

In regard to this clone: No cognate antigen has been identified for it. No much larger clone exists at a distance of one base, and base qualities are not known.

Thawed unstimulated PBMCs were stained for CD3, CD4 and CD8 and FACS-sorted into CD3+CD4+ and CD3+CD8+ populations. Randomization to immunosuppression withdrawal applied to every one of the 8 studied subjects. The Qiagen DNeasy Blood and Tissue Kit was used for isolation of genomic DNA. High-throughput TCRbeta CDR3 sequencing of frozen genomic DNA was performed by immunoSEQ, with PCR amplification, mapping, bias correction and internal controls included. Per the authors' processing: Only productive rearrangements were retained, with each unique TCRbeta sequence defined by its CDR3 nucleotide sequence together with its V and J gene. For a sequence to be called donor-reactive, it needed a frequency of at least 0.01% and at least 5-fold expansion in CFSE-low cells compared with unstimulated pre-transplant cells. To ensure at least 90% detection power, minimum frequency thresholds were set for each subject based on that subject's lowest-template unstimulated sample. Jensen-Shannon divergence between the top 1000 TCRbeta sequences post-transplant and pre-transplant was used to measure repertoire turnover. Two-sided Fisher's exact tests were used to test for changes in the detection of donor-reactive sequences. Sourced from immuneACCESS, this table was stored by TCRdb with only in-frame sequences that have V and J called. A share of the clones is absent; for the studies checked, an unresolved V gene accounts for under half, and the remainder has no known explanation. Clone size and V and J calls were adopted from that table, with D and trimming inferred from the DNA. Present in this sample are approximately 51,000 clones, about nine tenths of which were seen just once. The ten largest account for about an eighth of the sample.

CDR1 and CDR2, per the germline V gene (reference sequence), are MNHEY and SMNVEV. The germline V end is reduced by 2 bases and the J end by 3 bases; junction bases left unmatched: 10. The CDR3 holds 16 amino acids from the cysteine to the phenylalanine. Only CDR3 DNA remains: 48 bases, in frame from the first base. The sample was CD8+ T cells from blood, taken 12 months after liver transplant. The TCR comes from a human patient who received a liver transplant. After a transplant, some T cells may have been passed on by the graft donor. The rearrangement joined TRBV27 to TRBJ2-7, with TRBD1 identical over 7 junction bases. The CDR3 corresponds to CASSLGQDLTLYEQYF. The DNA sequence is given as TGTGCCAGCAGTTTAGGACAGGACCTAACCCTCTACGAGCAGTACTTC.